This T cell receptor (beta chain) is drawn from a study of identical twins. TCRdb independently ran MiXCR on the 5' RACE reads; one entry per CDR3 protein. Of roughly 470,000 distinct CDR3 sequences detected, roughly an eighth appear once; the ten largest clones hold 0.8% to 1%. Deletions cut 6 bases from V and 0 bases from J, with 12 bases between. The CDR3 loop spans 14 amino acids. CDR1 and CDR2 from the germline V gene are GTSNPN and SVGIG (reference sequence). This clonotype was seen a few times. This sample was shared with a second study, whose subject was yellow fever vaccine responses in identical twins.

This TCR derives from a woman between 18 and 29 years old in good health. The material sequenced was CD4+ T cells sorted from blood. V usage is TRBV30 and J usage is TRBJ1-5; D is possibly TRBD1 (6 bases). The CDR3 protein is CACSRQDSNQPQHF. The CDR3, as DNA: TGTGCCTGCAGCCGACAGGATAGCAATCAGCCCCAGCATTTT.